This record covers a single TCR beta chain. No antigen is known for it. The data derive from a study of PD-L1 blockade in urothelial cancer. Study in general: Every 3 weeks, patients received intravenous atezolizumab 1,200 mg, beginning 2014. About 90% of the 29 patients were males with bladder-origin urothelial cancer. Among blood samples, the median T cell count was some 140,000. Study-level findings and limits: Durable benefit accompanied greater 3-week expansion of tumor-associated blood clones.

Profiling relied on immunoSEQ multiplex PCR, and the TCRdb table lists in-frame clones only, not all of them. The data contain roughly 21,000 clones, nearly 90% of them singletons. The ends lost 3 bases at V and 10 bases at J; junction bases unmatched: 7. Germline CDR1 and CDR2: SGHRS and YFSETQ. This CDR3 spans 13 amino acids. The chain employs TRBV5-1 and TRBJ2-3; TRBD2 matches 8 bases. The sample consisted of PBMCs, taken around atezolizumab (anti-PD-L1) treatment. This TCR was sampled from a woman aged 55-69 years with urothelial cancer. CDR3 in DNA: TGCGCCAGCAGCTATAGCGGGGCGCCGGCGCAGTATTTT. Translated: CASSYSGAPAQYF.